This T cell receptor beta chain was observed in a study of Graves' ophthalmopathy and Graves' hyperthyroidism. RNA transcripts were the template, and TCR beta CDR3 regions were amplified from them. RT-PCR in the first round used HTBI primers; a second-round multiplex PCR followed. Each CDR3 protein gets one entry after TCRdb re-called the multiplex PCR reads with MiXCR. The sample includes some 47,000 distinct CDR3 sequences, around half of them seen just once. This CDR3 is 14 amino acids long. V was shortened by 3 bases and J by 1 base, with 6 bases between the two germline ends. In germline, CDR1 is LNHDA, CDR2 SQIVND (reference sequence).

The chain links TRBV19 to TRBJ2-2; no clear D gene. Source material: peripheral blood. The source is an adult man with Graves' ophthalmopathy. The CDR3 nucleotides are TGTGCCAGTAGTATTACCCAGAACACCGGGGAGCTGTTTTTT. Its translation is CASSITQNTGELFF. Based on the CDR3 plus reference TRBV19 and TRBJ2-2, the full variable domain is DGGITQSPKYLFRKEGQNVTLSCEQNLNHDAMYWYRQDPGQGLRLIYYSQIVNDFQKGDIAEGYSVSREKKESFPLTVTSAQKNPTAFYLCASSITQNTGELFFGEGSRLTVL.